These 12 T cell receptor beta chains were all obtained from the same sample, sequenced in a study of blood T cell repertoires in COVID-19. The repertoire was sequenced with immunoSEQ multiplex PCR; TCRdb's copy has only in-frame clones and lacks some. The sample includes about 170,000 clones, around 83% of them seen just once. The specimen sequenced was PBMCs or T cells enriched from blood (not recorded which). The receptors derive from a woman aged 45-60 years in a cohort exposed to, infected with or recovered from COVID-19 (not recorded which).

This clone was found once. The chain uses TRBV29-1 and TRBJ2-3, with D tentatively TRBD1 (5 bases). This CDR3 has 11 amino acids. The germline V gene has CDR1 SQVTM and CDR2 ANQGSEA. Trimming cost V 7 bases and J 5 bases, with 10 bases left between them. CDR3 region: CSALTGDTQYF. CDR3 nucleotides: TGCAGCGCCCTTACAGGAGATACGCAGTATTTT.

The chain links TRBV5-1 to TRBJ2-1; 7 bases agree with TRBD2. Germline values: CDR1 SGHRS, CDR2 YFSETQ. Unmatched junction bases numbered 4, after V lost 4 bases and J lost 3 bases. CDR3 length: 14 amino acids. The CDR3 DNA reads TGCGCCAGCAGCGAGAGCGGGAACTACAATGAGCAGTTCTTC. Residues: CASSESGNYNEQFF.

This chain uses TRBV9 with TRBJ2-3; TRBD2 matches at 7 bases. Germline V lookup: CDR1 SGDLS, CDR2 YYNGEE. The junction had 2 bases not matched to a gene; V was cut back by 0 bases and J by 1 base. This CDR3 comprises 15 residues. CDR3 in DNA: TGTGCCAGCAGCGTAGTCCTAGCGGGCACAGATACGCAGTATTTT. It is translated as CASSVVLAGTDTQYF.

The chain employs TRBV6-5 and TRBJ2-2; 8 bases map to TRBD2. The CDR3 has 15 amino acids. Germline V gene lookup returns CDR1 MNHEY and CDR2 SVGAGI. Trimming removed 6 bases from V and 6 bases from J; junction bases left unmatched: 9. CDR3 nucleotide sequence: TGTGCCAGCAGCTGGGACACGGGAGGGGCCGGGGAGCTGTTTTTT. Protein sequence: CASSWDTGGAGELFF.

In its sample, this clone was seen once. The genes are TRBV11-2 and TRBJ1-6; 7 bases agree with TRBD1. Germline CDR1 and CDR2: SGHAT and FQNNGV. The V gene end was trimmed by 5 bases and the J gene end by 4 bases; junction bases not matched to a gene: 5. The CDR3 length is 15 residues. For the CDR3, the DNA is TGTGCCAGCAGCCCACAGGGGACGTATAATTCACCCCTCCACTTT. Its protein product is CASSPQGTYNSPLHF.

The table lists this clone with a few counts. The CDR3 DNA is TGCGCCAGCAGTCGCATGAGGCGGACCTACGAGCAGTACTTC. It specifies CASSRMRRTYEQYF. The chain is built from TRBV23-1 and TRBJ2-7, with no clear D. TRBV23-1 is an ORF for which the function is uncertain. V shed 4 bases and J shed 2 bases, with 12 bases lying between them. The length of the CDR3 is 14 residues.

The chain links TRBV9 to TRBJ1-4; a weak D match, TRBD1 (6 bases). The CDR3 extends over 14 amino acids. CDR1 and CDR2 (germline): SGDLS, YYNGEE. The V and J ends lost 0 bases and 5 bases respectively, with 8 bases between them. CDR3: CASSVGQGNEKLFF. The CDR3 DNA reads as TGTGCCAGCAGCGTAGGGCAGGGGAATGAAAAACTGTTTTTT.

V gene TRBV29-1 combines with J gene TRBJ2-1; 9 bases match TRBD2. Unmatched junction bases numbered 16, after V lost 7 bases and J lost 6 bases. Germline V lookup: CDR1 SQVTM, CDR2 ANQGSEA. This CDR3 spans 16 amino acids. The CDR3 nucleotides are TGCAGCGCAGAAACCCCCCGACTAGCGGTCTTCAATGAGCAGTTCTTC. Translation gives CSAETPRLAVFNEQFF.

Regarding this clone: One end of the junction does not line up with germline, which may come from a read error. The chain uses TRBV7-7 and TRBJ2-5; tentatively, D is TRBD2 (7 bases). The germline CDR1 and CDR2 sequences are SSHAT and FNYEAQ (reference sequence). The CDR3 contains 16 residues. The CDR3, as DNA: TGTGCTAGCAGCGCAGATGGGGGGGGGCAACAAGAGACCCAGTACTTC. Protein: CASSADGGGQQETQYF.

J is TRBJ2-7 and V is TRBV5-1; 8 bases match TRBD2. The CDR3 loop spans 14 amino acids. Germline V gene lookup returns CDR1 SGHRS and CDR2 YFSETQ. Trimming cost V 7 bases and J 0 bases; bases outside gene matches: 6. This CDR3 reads CASYSGTSSYEQYF. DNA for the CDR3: TGCGCCAGCTATAGCGGGACGAGCTCCTACGAGCAGTACTTC. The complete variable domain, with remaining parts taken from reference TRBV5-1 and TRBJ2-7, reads KAGVTQTPRYLIKTRGQQVTLSCSPISGHRSVSWYQQTPGQGLQFLFEYFSETQRNKGNFPGRFSGRQFSNSRSEMNVSTLELGDSALYLCASYSGTSSYEQYFGPGTRLTVT.

The DNA for the CDR3 is TGTGCCAGCAGTGATCCGGAGGACAGAAACACCGGGGAGCTGTTTTTT. It is translated as CASSDPEDRNTGELFF. The chain couples TRBV6-1 to TRBJ2-2, with TRBD1 as a possible D gene (6 bases). The CDR3 length is 16 residues. The V end was cut by 3 bases, the J end by 2 bases, with 13 bases between. Germline-derived CDR1 and CDR2 are MNHNS and SASEGT.

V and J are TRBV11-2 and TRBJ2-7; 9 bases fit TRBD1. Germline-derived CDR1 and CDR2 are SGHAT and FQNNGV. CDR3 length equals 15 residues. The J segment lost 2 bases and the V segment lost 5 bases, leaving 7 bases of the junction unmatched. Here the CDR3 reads CASSKQGQGPYEQYF. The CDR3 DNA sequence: TGTGCCAGCAGCAAACAAGGACAGGGGCCCTACGAGCAGTACTTC.